This record covers a single T cell receptor beta chain. No antigen is known for it. This sample was taken from a study of T cell responses to AZD1222 COVID-19 vaccine. At the level of the study: Whether given at about 4 or about 12 weeks, second doses were pooled.

General study results and limits: Among those given AZD1222, only five or six were seropositive at baseline. Repertoires were sampled only after the peak T cell response. Nearly half of spike-specific TCRs reportedly target variant regions that are unmutated in the B.1.351 and B.1.1.7 variants.

The V gene lost 0 bases and the J gene lost 2 bases, with 8 bases spanning the gap. Germline assignment: CDR1 LNHDA and CDR2 SQIVND (reference sequence). The CDR3 is made up of 14 amino acids. Sequencing was performed with immunoSEQ multiplex PCR; in TCRdb, only in-frame clones are kept and a portion is missing. The table has tens of thousands of clones, about nine tenths seen once; the top ten hold roughly 7.4%. The chain recombines TRBV19 with TRBJ2-7, with D perhaps TRBD1 (6 bases). Specimen: peripheral blood, collected on day 0 of AZD1222 vaccination. The TCR originated in an adult in good health. The CDR3, as DNA: TGTGCCAGTAGTATAGACAGGGGCGCCTACGAGCAGTACTTC. This codes for CASSIDRGAYEQYF.